This record covers a single T cell receptor (beta chain). The data are from a study of blood T cell repertoires in COVID-19. Across the study: Material from acute and convalescent COVID-19 was sourced from the United States, Italy and Spain.

The ends lost 2 bases at V and 8 bases at J; junction bases unmatched: 9. The CDR3 is 16 residues long. Germline V gives CDR1 SGDLS, CDR2 YYNGEE. This study enrolled people aged about 18 to 100 from about 26 US geographic areas. Cohorts were determined from participant-reported clinical history. In the study's own analysis: Researchers report that nucleated cell counts were estimated from reference gene primer amplification. Sequenced by immunoSEQ multiplex PCR; TCRdb stores in-frame clones only, minus some. Clone size and the V and J calls come from that table; the DNA yielded D and trimming. The sample consists of around 320,000 clones, around 90% of them appearing once.

The rearrangement uses TRBV9 and TRBJ1-6; 8 bases align to TRBD1. The TCR sequence derives from a young woman with acute COVID-19. The specimen was PBMCs or T cells enriched from blood (not recorded which). This CDR3 reads CASSVQTGEWDSPLHF. The CDR3 nucleotides read TGTGCCAGCAGCGTCCAGACAGGGGAATGGGATTCACCCCTCCACTTT.